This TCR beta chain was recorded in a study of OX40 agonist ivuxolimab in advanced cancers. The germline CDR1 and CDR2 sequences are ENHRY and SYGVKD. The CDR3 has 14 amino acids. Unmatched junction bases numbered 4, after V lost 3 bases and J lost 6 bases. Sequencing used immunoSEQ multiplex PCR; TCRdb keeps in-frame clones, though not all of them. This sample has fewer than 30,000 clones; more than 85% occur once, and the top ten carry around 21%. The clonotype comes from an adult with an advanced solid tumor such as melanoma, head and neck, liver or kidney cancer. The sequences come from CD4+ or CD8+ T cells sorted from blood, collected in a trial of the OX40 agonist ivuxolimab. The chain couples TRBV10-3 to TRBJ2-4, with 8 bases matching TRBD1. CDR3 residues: CAISDPGGPNIQYF. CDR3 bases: TGTGCCATCAGTGACCCAGGGGGCCCAAACATTCAGTACTTC.